The 2 T cell receptor beta chains reported below all come from one sample, sequenced in a study of T cells in Graves' hyperthyroidism and ophthalmopathy. RNA transcripts yielded amplified TCR beta CDR3 regions. The primer set for the first-round RT-PCR of the TCR CDR3 was HTBI. From the multiplex PCR reads, TCRdb called clonotypes with MiXCR, one entry per CDR3 protein. The repertoire holds more than 550,000 distinct CDR3 sequences, with 17% as singletons. The sequenced sample was blood. These receptors all come from a man aged 50 or older with Graves' hyperthyroidism.

The J gene is TRBJ1-4, the V gene TRBV20-1, with TRBD1 identical over 8 bases. V shed 0 bases and J 6 bases; nucleotides not matched to a gene: 6. CDR1 is DFQATT, CDR2 SNEGSKA, per germline (reference sequence). This CDR3 is 15 amino acids long. As DNA, the CDR3 is TGCAGTGCTAGAGATAAGAACAGGGGGTATGAAAAACTGTTTTTT. Its translation: CSARDKNRGYEKLFF.

This clonotype was counted many times. The chain is built from TRBV12-3 or TRBV12-4 and TRBJ2-3; TRBD1 matches 8 bases. The CDR3 is 16 residues long. V lost 6 bases and J lost 3; bases outside the gene matches: 11. The CDR3 region has the DNA TGTGCCAGCAGCCGCCGGACAGGGCGCCAAACAGATACGCAGTATTTT. It translates to CASSRRTGRQTDTQYF.